This entry lists 17 T cell receptor beta chains sequenced from one sample in a study of blood T cell repertoires in COVID-19. Here immunoSEQ multiplex PCR was the method, and the copy in TCRdb shows in-frame clones only, minus some. This table holds some 270,000 clones, 80% to 90% found once. The source material was PBMCs or T cells enriched from blood (not recorded which). Receptors originate from a young woman who had recovered from COVID-19.

The rearrangement joins TRBV6-5 to TRBJ2-5; D is unclear. Germline V lookup: CDR1 MNHEY, CDR2 SVGAGI. The CDR3 runs 14 residues. V was shortened by 0 bases and J by 4 bases, with 9 bases between the two germline ends. CDR3: CASSYSLGGETQYF. Here the CDR3 DNA reads TGTGCCAGCAGTTACTCCCTAGGCGGAGAGACCCAGTACTTC.

This clone occurred once. The chain carries TRBV13 and TRBJ2-7; 7 bases agree with TRBD1. CDR3 length: 15 residues. V dropped 5 bases and J dropped 1; count of bases not matched to a gene: 8. Germline V CDR1 and CDR2: PRHDT, FYEKMQ (reference sequence). The CDR3 loop reads CASSLWDSLSYEQYF. The CDR3 nucleotides are TGTGCCAGCAGCCTCTGGGACAGTCTATCCTACGAGCAGTACTTC.

The genes are TRBV7-9 and TRBJ1-3, with 7 bases that match TRBD1. Looked up from germline, CDR1 is SEHNR and CDR2 is FQNEAQ (reference sequence). This CDR3 is 15 amino acids long. V was clipped by 1 base and J by 4 bases; unmatched bases: 4. The chain's CDR3 is CASSLDATGGNTIYF. DNA for the CDR3: TGTGCCAGCAGCTTAGACGCGACAGGGGGAAACACCATATATTTT.

This clone was counted between two and nine times. The chain couples TRBV2 to TRBJ1-1; D call uncertain. V gave up 7 bases and J gave up 3 bases, with 12 bases separating them. Per germline, CDR1 SNHLY and CDR2 FYNNEI. This CDR3 comprises 13 residues. CDR3 loop: CASIVVIDTEAFF. CDR3 nucleotide sequence: TGTGCCAGCATCGTAGTGATAGACACTGAAGCTTTCTTT.

V and J are TRBV19 and TRBJ1-5, with D unresolved. Germline loops: CDR1 LNHDA, CDR2 SQIVND (reference sequence). Trimming took off 3 bases at V and 5 bases at J, with 11 bases between the two ends. The CDR3 length is 14 residues. DNA of the CDR3: TGTGCCAGTAGTATTCCAGGAACCCATCAGCCCCAGCATTTT. Translated, it gives CASSIPGTHQPQHF.

The rearrangement links TRBV30 to TRBJ2-2, with TRBD1 identical over 7 bases. With V trimmed by 3 bases and J by 4 bases, 2 bases remained unmatched. In germline, CDR1 is GTSNPN, CDR2 SVGIG (reference sequence). The CDR3 covers 13 residues. The CDR3 sequence is CAWSRTGTGELFF. Here the CDR3 DNA reads TGTGCCTGGAGCCGGACAGGCACCGGGGAGCTGTTTTTT.

The chain joins TRBV3-1 (or the pseudogene TRBV3-2) to TRBJ2-5, with D perhaps matching TRBD2 (5 bases). The CDR3 has 16 residues. Germline-derived CDR1 and CDR2 are LGHDT and YNNKEL (reference sequence). Trimming stripped 0 bases from V and 2 bases from J, with 13 bases between. In nucleotides, the CDR3 is TGTGCCAGCAGCCAAGAGGTCACAGCGGTACAAGAGACCCAGTACTTC. Protein sequence: CASSQEVTAVQETQYF.

With respect to this clone: The same CDR3 arises from other DNA sequences in this sample as well. This sequence joins TRBV28 and TRBJ1-2, with a possible D match to TRBD1 (6 bases). Trimming pared 6 bases from V and 2 bases from J, leaving 13 bases between. CDR3 length: 14 amino acids. Germline V gives CDR1 MDHEN, CDR2 SYDVKM. Here the CDR3 reads CASSLLTGNYGYTF. In DNA form, the CDR3 reads TGTGCCAGCAGCCTATTGACAGGAAACTATGGCTACACCTTC.

This CDR3 reads CAIGTGSFTDTQYF. The CDR3, as DNA: TGTGCCATCGGGACAGGGTCCTTCACAGATACGCAGTATTTT. V and J are TRBV10-3 and TRBJ2-3; 9 bases match TRBD1. The length of the CDR3 is 14 residues. Per the germline V gene, CDR1 is ENHRY and CDR2 is SYGVKD. V was clipped by 8 bases and J by 2 bases; unmatched bases: 5.

The V call is TRBV28, the J call TRBJ1-5; the D gene is possibly TRBD1 (5 bases). Trimming stripped 6 bases from V and 3 bases from J, with 12 bases between. The CDR3 has 14 amino acids. From germline, CDR1 is MDHEN and CDR2 SYDVKM. The CDR3 spells CASRNRSFNQPQHF. The CDR3 region has the DNA TGTGCCAGCAGGAACAGGTCATTCAATCAGCCCCAGCATTTT.

This clone has more than one count but fewer than ten. The V gene is TRBV28, the J gene TRBJ1-2; 9 positions match TRBD1. After removal of 5 bases from V and 2 bases from J, the junction contained 18 bases not matched to a gene. The CDR3 consists of 19 residues. In germline, CDR1 is MDHEN, CDR2 SYDVKM. CDR3 protein: CASSPGLTGGSIPNYGYTF. In nucleotides, the CDR3 is TGTGCCAGCAGTCCCGGCCTAACAGGGGGCTCCATACCAAACTATGGCTACACCTTC.

The chain combines TRBV28 with TRBJ1-4, with D possibly matching TRBD1 (6 bases). In germline, CDR1 is MDHEN, CDR2 SYDVKM. The CDR3 runs 13 residues. The V gene lost 9 bases and the J gene lost 5 bases, with 13 bases spanning the gap. The CDR3 DNA reads TGTGCCAGTTTACAGGGTCCCAATGAAAAACTGTTTTTT. Its protein product is CASLQGPNEKLFF. The full variable domain, in which reference TRBV28 and TRBJ1-4 provide the parts outside the CDR3, is DVKVTQSSRYLVKRTGEKVFLECVQDMDHENMFWYRQDPGLGLRLIYFSYDVKMKEKGDIPEGYSVSREKKERFSLILESASTNQTSMYLCASLQGPNEKLFFGSGTQLSVL.

This clone occurred once. The chain couples TRBV30 to TRBJ1-4; D is unresolved. V lost 5 bases to trimming and J lost 3 bases, with 16 bases between them. This CDR3 is 15 amino acids long. Germline V gene sequence: CDR1 GTSNPN, CDR2 SVGIG (reference sequence). The CDR3 DNA follows: TGTGCCTGGCAGGCAAACTGGTCAGCTAATGAAAAACTGTTTTTT. This encodes CAWQANWSANEKLFF.

This clone was recorded only once. This chain links TRBV4-1 with TRBJ1-2; weak D call: TRBD1 (6 bases). This CDR3 has 13 residues. Germline CDR1 is MGHRA and CDR2 is YSYEKL. V lost 0 bases to trimming and J lost 4 bases, with 6 bases between them. CDR3 residues: CASSQDRGYGYTF. The CDR3 DNA follows: TGCGCCAGCAGCCAAGACAGGGGCTATGGCTACACCTTC.

The V and J genes are TRBV3-1 (or the pseudogene TRBV3-2) and TRBJ1-2; D is perhaps TRBD1 (5 bases). This CDR3 has 16 residues. Germline CDR1 and CDR2: LGHDT and YNNKEL (reference sequence). The ends were cut back, 0 bases at V and 2 bases at J, with 13 bases in the middle. The CDR3: CASSQEGHHRNYGYTF. CDR3 coding DNA: TGTGCCAGCAGCCAAGAGGGGCACCATAGAAACTATGGCTACACCTTC.

The chain has TRBV19 and TRBJ1-2, with a weak D call TRBD1 (5 bases). Germline V gives CDR1 LNHDA, CDR2 SQIVND (reference sequence). The CDR3 runs to 13 residues. The germline V and J ends were trimmed by 10 bases and 0 bases, with 12 bases remaining between them. CDR3 region: CATSTEPNYGYTF. CDR3 in DNA: TGTGCCACCTCGACAGAACCTAACTATGGCTACACCTTC.

This clone was detected once. The chain combines TRBV6-5 with TRBJ1-4, with 9 bases lining up with TRBD1. Germline trimming cut 6 bases from V and 0 bases from J; bases unmatched to any gene: 2. Germline CDR1 reads MNHEY; CDR2 reads SVGAGI. The CDR3 has 15 residues. CDR3 bases: TGTGCCAGCAGAAGACAGGGGGCAACTAATGAAAAACTGTTTTTT. Translating gives CASRRQGATNEKLFF.